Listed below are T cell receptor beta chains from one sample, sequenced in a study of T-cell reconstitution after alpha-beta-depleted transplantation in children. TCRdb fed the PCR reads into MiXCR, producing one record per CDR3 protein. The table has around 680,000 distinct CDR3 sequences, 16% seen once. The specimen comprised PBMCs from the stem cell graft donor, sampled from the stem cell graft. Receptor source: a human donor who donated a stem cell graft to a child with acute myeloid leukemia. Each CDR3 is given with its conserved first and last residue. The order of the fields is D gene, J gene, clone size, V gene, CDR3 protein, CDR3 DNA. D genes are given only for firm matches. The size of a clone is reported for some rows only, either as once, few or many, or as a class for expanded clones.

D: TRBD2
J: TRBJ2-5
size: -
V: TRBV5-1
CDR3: CASSPLAGGPQGTQYF
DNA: TGCGCCAGCAGCCCTCTAGCGGGGGGCCCTCAGGGGACCCAGTACTTC

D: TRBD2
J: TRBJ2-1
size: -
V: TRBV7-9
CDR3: CASRLSGGDHNEQFF
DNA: TGTGCCAGCAGACTTAGCGGGGGGGATCACAATGAGCAGTTCTTC

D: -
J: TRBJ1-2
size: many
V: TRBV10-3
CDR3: CAISPNPGQLNYGYTF
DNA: TGTGCCATCAGCCCGAATCCGGGACAACTCAACTATGGCTACACCTTC

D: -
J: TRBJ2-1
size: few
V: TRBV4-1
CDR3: CASSQRPWEGVSYNEQFF
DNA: TGCGCCAGCAGCCAAAGGCCCTGGGAGGGGGTCTCCTACAATGAGCAGTTCTTC

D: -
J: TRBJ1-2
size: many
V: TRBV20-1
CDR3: CSAGGQAVYGYTF
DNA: TGCAGTGCTGGGGGGCAGGCCGTCTATGGCTACACCTTC

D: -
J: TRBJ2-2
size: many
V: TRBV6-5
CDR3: CASGGHPVKTGELFF
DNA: TGTGCCAGCGGGGGACACCCCGTGAAAACCGGGGAGCTGTTTTTT

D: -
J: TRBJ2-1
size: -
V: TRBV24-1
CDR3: CATSDLWQGINEQFF
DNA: TGTGCCACCAGTGATTTATGGCAGGGAATCAACGAGCAGTTCTTC

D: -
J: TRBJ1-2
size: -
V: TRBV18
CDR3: CASSPQSRDWGNYGYTF
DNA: TGTGCCAGCTCACCACAATCCCGGGACTGGGGTAACTATGGCTACACCTTC

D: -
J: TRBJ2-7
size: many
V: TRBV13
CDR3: CASSLRVRTYEQYF
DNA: TGTGCCAGCAGCTTACGGGTCAGGACCTACGAGCAGTACTTC

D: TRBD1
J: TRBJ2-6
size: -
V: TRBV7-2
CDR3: CASSTRDRGSGANVLTF
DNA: TGTGCCAGCAGCACCCGGGACAGGGGTTCCGGGGCCAACGTCCTGACTTTC

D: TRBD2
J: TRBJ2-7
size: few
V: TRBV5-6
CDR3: CASSLEPSGGLSYEQYF
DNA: TGTGCCAGCAGCTTGGAGCCTAGCGGGGGACTATCCTACGAGCAGTACTTC

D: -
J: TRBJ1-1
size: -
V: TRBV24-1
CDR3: CATSDQSGAFF
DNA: TGTGCCACCAGTGATCAGAGTGGGGCTTTCTTT

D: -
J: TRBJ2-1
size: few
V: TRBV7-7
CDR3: CASSFGQSYEQFF
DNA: TGTGCCAGCAGCTTCGGACAGTCCTATGAGCAGTTCTTC

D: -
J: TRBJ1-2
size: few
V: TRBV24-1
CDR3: CATRPEGQGGYTF
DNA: TGTGCCACCAGGCCGGAGGGTCAAGGTGGCTACACCTTC

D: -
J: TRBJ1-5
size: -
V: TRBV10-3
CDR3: CAISESGGDQPQHF
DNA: TGTGCCATCAGTGAGTCCGGGGGGGATCAGCCCCAGCATTTT

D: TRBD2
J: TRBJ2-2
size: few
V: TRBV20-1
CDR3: CSASIAGGPTGELFF
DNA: TGCAGTGCTTCCATAGCGGGGGGGCCCACCGGGGAGCTGTTTTTT

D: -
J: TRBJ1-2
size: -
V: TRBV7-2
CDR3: CASSLRVTPRTQGTF
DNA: TGTGCCAGCAGCTTAAGGGTGACTCCCAGGACACAGGGCACCTTC

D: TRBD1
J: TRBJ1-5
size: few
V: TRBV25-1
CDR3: CASSAKDRGNQPQHF
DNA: TGTGCCAGCAGTGCCAAGGACAGGGGGAATCAGCCCCAGCATTTT

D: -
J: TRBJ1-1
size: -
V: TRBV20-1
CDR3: CSATGTLLGAFF
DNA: TGCAGTGCCACAGGGACACTACTAGGAGCTTTCTTT

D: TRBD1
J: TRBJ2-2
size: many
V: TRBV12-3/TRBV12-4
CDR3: CASSRTGRTGELFF
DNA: TGTGCCAGCAGTAGGACAGGGAGGACCGGGGAGCTGTTTTTT

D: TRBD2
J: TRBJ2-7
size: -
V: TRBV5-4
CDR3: CASSLVSSGDEQYF
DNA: TGTGCCAGCAGCTTGGTTTCTAGCGGGGATGAGCAGTACTTC

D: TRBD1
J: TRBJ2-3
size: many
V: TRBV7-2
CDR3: CASSSGQGDKNEYF
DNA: TGTGCCAGCAGCTCTGGACAGGGTGATAAAAACGAGTATTTT

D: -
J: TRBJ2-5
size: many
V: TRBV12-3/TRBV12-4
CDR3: CASSFTAETQYF
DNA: TGTGCCAGCAGTTTCACGGCGGAGACCCAGTACTTC

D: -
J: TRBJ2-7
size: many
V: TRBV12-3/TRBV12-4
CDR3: CASSLKATEQYF
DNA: TGTGCCAGCAGTTTAAAGGCCACCGAGCAGTACTTC

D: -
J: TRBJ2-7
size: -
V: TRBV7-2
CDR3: CASSLAVEQYF
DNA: TGTGCCAGCAGCTTAGCAGTCGAGCAGTACTTC

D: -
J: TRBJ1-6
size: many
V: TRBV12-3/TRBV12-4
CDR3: CASSLGQNNSPLHF
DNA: TGTGCCAGCAGTTTAGGGCAGAATAATTCACCCCTCCACTTT

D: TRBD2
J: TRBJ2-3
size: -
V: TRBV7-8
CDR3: CASSLARTSGGFTDTQYF
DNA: TGTGCCAGCAGCTTAGCGCGGACTAGCGGGGGGTTCACAGATACGCAGTATTTT

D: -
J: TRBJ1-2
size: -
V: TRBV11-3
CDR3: CASSNTGGNDNYGYTF
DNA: TGTGCCAGCAGCAACACGGGGGGAAACGACAACTATGGCTACACCTTC

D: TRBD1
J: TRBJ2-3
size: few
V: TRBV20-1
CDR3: CSAGQAGPDTQYF
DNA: TGCAGTGCCGGACAGGCGGGCCCAGATACGCAGTATTTT

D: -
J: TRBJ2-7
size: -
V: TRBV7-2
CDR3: CASSLALLAYEQYF
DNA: TGTGCCAGCAGCTTAGCCTTGCTGGCCTACGAGCAGTACTTC

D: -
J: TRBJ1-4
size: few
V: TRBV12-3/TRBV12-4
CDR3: CASSLSSGEKLFF
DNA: TGTGCCAGCAGTTTGTCCAGCGGGGAAAAACTGTTTTTT

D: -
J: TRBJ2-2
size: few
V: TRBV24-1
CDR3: CATSGAGLGELFF
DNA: TGTGCCACCAGTGGGGCCGGTCTCGGGGAGCTGTTTTTT

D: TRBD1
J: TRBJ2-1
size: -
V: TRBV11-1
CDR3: CASSSSGTGIYNEQFF
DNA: TGTGCCAGCAGCTCTTCCGGGACAGGGATTTACAATGAGCAGTTCTTC

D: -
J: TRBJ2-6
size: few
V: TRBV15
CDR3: CATSRDRPEANVLTF
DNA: TGTGCCACCAGCAGAGATAGGCCAGAAGCCAACGTCCTGACTTTC

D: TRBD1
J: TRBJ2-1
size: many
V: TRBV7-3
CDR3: CASSSRTGSSYNEQFF
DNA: TGTGCCAGCAGCTCTCGGACAGGGTCTTCCTACAATGAGCAGTTCTTC

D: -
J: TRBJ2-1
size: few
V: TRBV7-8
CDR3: CASSLPDGPKPEQFF
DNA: TGTGCCAGCAGCTTACCCGACGGGCCCAAGCCTGAGCAGTTCTTC